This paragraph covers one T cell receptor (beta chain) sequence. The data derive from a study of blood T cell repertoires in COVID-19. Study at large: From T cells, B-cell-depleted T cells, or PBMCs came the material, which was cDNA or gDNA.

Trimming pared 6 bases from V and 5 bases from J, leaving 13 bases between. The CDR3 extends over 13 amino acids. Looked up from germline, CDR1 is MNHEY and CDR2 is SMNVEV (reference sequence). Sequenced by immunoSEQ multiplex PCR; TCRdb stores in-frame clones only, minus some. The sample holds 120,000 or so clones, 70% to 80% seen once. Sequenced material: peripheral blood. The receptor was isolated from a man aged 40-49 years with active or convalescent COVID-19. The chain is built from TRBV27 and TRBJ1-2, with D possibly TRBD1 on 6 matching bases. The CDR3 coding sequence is TGTGCCAGCAGCTCAGGGGTCGAGTATGGCTACACCTTC. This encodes CASSSGVEYGYTF.